These 31 T cell receptor beta chains were all obtained from the same sample, sequenced in a study of OX40 agonist ivuxolimab in advanced cancers. Sequenced by immunoSEQ multiplex PCR; TCRdb stores in-frame clones only, minus some. The sample carries roughly 27,000 clones, 85% recorded once. Sequenced material: CD4+ or CD8+ T cells sorted from blood, taken in a trial of the OX40 agonist ivuxolimab. These TCRs come from an adult with an advanced solid tumor such as melanoma, head and neck, liver or kidney cancer.

Only one count was recorded for this clone. V is TRBV7-6 and J is TRBJ2-1; no definite D call. CDR1 SGHVS and CDR2 FNYEAQ come from the germline V gene. The CDR3 sequence is 17 residues long. With 2 bases removed from V and 1 base from J, the gap between germline ends came to 15 bases. In nucleotides, the CDR3 is TGTGCCAGCAGCTTAACTCCAAATTCCGATTCCTACAATGAGCAGTTCTTC. This sequence encodes CASSLTPNSDSYNEQFF.

J is TRBJ2-7 and V is TRBV9; 9 bases are a match to TRBD1. J was trimmed by 5 bases and V by 4 bases; bases with no gene match: 13. Germline CDR1 reads SGDLS; CDR2 reads YYNGEE. The CDR3 has 16 residues. The CDR3 region is CASSPSPGTGNHEQYF. CDR3 DNA: TGTGCCAGCAGCCCCAGTCCCGGGACAGGGAATCACGAGCAGTACTTC.

The chain combines TRBV5-5 with TRBJ2-1; D is uncertain. Germline-derived CDR1 and CDR2 are SGHKS and YYEKEE (reference sequence). Trimming shortened V by 7 bases and J by 4 bases, and 9 bases separated the two germline ends. The CDR3 consists of 12 residues. Written as DNA, the CDR3 is TGTGCCAGCCTAGACACTTACAATGAGCAGTTCTTC. Translated, it gives CASLDTYNEQFF.

The V gene is TRBV9, the J gene TRBJ2-1; D is unresolved. V shed 3 bases and J shed 8 bases, with 9 bases lying between them. The CDR3 spans 12 residues. CDR1 and CDR2 from the germline V gene are SGDLS and YYNGEE. The CDR3 sequence: CASSESWDEQFF. The CDR3 DNA is TGTGCCAGCAGCGAATCCTGGGATGAGCAGTTCTTC.

The chain has TRBV6-6 and TRBJ2-5; 9 bases line up with TRBD2. The CDR3 extends over 16 amino acids. V shed 2 bases and J 0 bases; nucleotides not matched to a gene: 4. The germline V gene has CDR1 MNHNY and CDR2 SVGAGI (reference sequence). The CDR3 DNA is TGTGCCAGCAGTTACGGGGCTAGCGGGGACCAAGAGACCCAGTACTTC. Encoded protein: CASSYGASGDQETQYF.

Relative to its sample, this clone is medium-sized. The chain joins TRBV19 to TRBJ2-2, with D unresolved. The CDR3 length is 14 residues. Trimming left V 7 bases short and J 0 bases short, with 9 bases between. The V gene's germline CDR1 is LNHDA and CDR2 SQIVND (reference sequence). The CDR3 sequence: CASTGSSNTGELFF. CDR3 sequence (DNA): TGTGCCAGTACGGGCAGTTCGAACACCGGGGAGCTGTTTTTT.

Only one count was recorded for this clone. This rearrangement joins TRBV9 to TRBJ2-5; 7 bases agree with TRBD1. The J call may be mistaken, given a closer DNA end match to TRBJ2-7. CDR3 length: 14 residues. Germline assignment: CDR1 SGDLS and CDR2 YYNGEE. CDR3 amino acids: CASSVGQGAYEQYF. CDR3 in DNA: TGTGCCAGCAGCGTAGGGCAGGGGGCCTACGAGCAGTACTTC.

The V call is TRBV9, the J call TRBJ2-2; D is possibly TRBD2 (5 bases). Trimming cost V 3 bases and J 3 bases, with 18 bases left between them. The CDR3 is made up of 17 amino acids. CDR1 and CDR2 (germline): SGDLS, YYNGEE. CDR3 nucleotides: TGTGCCAGCAGCGGACCTAATACGGACTTCGACACCGGGGAGCTGTTTTTT. Translated, it gives CASSGPNTDFDTGELFF.

A single count supports this clone. This sequence joins TRBV9 and TRBJ2-3, with D perhaps being TRBD1 or TRBD2 (5 bases each). V was pared by 1 base and J by 0 bases, with 9 bases between. This CDR3 has 15 amino acids. Germline values: CDR1 SGDLS, CDR2 YYNGEE. The CDR3 protein is CASSVYGASTDTQYF. The CDR3 DNA reads as TGTGCCAGCAGCGTATACGGGGCTAGCACAGATACGCAGTATTTT.

The chain recombines TRBV2 with TRBJ1-1, with D unresolved. Germline V gene data show CDR1 as SNHLY and CDR2 as FYNNEI. Trimming removed 7 bases at V and 4 bases at J, with 25 bases between. The CDR3 is made up of 17 amino acids. The CDR3 DNA is TGTGCCAGCACCCCCGTGGAGTCACGCGTTTCAAGCACTGAAGCTTTCTTT. Translation: CASTPVESRVSSTEAFF.

The V gene is TRBV6-6, the J gene TRBJ2-5; the D gene is possibly TRBD2 (6 bases). This CDR3 spans 16 amino acids. In germline, CDR1 is MNHNY, CDR2 SVGAGI (reference sequence). Trimming removed 6 bases at V and 2 bases at J, with 19 bases between. CDR3 residues: CASRPPTGGIQETQYF. The DNA of the CDR3 is TGTGCCAGCAGACCCCCGACTGGCGGGATACAAGAGACCCAGTACTTC.

This rearrangement joins TRBV19 to TRBJ2-3, with a tentative D call TRBD2 (5 bases). The CDR3 loop spans 17 amino acids. Germline lookup yields CDR1 LNHDA and CDR2 SQIVND (reference sequence). The ends were cut back, 3 bases at V and 0 bases at J, with 16 bases in the middle. CDR3 nucleotides: TGTGCCAGTAGTATGCCCCTAGCAGATTCTAGCACAGATACGCAGTATTTT. Its translation: CASSMPLADSSTDTQYF.

V gene TRBV4-2 combines with J gene TRBJ2-3; TRBD2 aligns across 11 bases. The CDR3 contains 19 residues. Trimming took 2 bases from V and 2 from J; bases not matched to a gene: 12. Germline lookup yields CDR1 LGHNA and CDR2 YNFKEQ. The chain's CDR3 is CASSQLSASGGPFTDTQYF. For the CDR3, the DNA is TGTGCCAGCAGCCAATTGTCGGCTAGCGGGGGGCCGTTCACAGATACGCAGTATTTT.

The CDR3 sequence is CASRGNTGELFF. The DNA for the CDR3 is TGTGCCAGCAGGGGGAACACCGGGGAGCTGTTTTTT. The rearrangement joins TRBV2 to TRBJ2-2; D is unclear. The CDR3 is 12 residues long. Trimming cost V 6 bases and J 1 base, with 3 bases left between them. Germline CDR1 and CDR2: SNHLY and FYNNEI.

J is TRBJ1-5 and V is TRBV19, with D maybe TRBD1 (6 bases). Trimming removed 5 bases at V and 3 bases at J, with 11 bases between. CDR1 is LNHDA and CDR2 is SQIVND in the germline V gene (reference sequence). The CDR3 covers 14 residues. CDR3 sequence (DNA): TGTGCCAGTAGTTCGCGGGGGCCCAATCAGCCCCAGCATTTT. Its translation is CASSSRGPNQPQHF. Variable domain in full (rest from reference TRBV19 and TRBJ1-5): DGGITQSPKYLFRKEGQNVTLSCEQNLNHDAMYWYRQDPGQGLRLIYYSQIVNDFQKGDIAEGYSVSREKKESFPLTVTSAQKNPTAFYLCASSSRGPNQPQHFGDGTRLSIL.

This chain uses TRBV27 with TRBJ1-6; D not resolved. This CDR3 is 17 amino acids long. Germline V CDR1 and CDR2: MNHEY, SMNVEV (reference sequence). V was trimmed by 2 bases and J by 9 bases, leaving 20 bases between them. DNA for the CDR3: TGTGCCAGCAGTTTACTGGCGGGCAGGCCCTTAGGTTCACCCCTCCACTTT. Its translation is CASSLLAGRPLGSPLHF.

The sample holds a few counts of this clone. This chain connects TRBV27 to TRBJ1-6; D unclear. V was pared by 3 bases and J by 10 bases, with 13 bases between. CDR1 is MNHEY, CDR2 SMNVEV, per germline (reference sequence). The CDR3 spans 14 residues. CDR3 nucleotide sequence: TGTGCCAGCAGTTTTGGTGGCCAACGATCACCCCTCCACTTT. It codes for CASSFGGQRSPLHF.

This clone came up once. V gene TRBV30 combines with J gene TRBJ1-5, with TRBD1 matching over 7 bases. Trimming cost V 3 bases and J 4 bases; bases outside gene matches: 9. Germline lookup yields CDR1 GTSNPN and CDR2 SVGIG (reference sequence). The CDR3 runs 15 residues. As DNA, the CDR3 is TGTGCCTGGAGCTTGAGTTACAGGGGTAATCAGCCCCAGCATTTT. Its translation is CAWSLSYRGNQPQHF.

This sequence joins TRBV19 and TRBJ1-6, with D perhaps matching TRBD1 (6 bases). V was trimmed by 5 bases and J by 7 bases, leaving 12 bases between them. Germline V gene sequence: CDR1 LNHDA, CDR2 SQIVND (reference sequence). CDR3 length: 14 residues. The CDR3 DNA is TGTGCCAGTAGTCCTCCAACAGGGAATTCACCCCTCCACTTT. Translating it yields CASSPPTGNSPLHF.

The chain employs TRBV29-1 and TRBJ2-7, with a weak D call TRBD1 (6 bases). Germline V lookup: CDR1 SQVTM, CDR2 ANQGSEA. This CDR3 spans 10 amino acids. Deletions cut 7 bases from V and 7 bases from J, with 11 bases between. CDR3 sequence: CSGQGIEQYF. CDR3 nucleotides: TGCAGCGGTCAGGGGATAGAGCAGTACTTC.

This rearrangement joins TRBV19 to TRBJ2-3; no reliable D call. V lost 4 bases and J 2 bases, leaving 10 bases between the germline ends. Germline CDR1 LNHDA, CDR2 SQIVND (reference sequence). The CDR3 has 14 residues. The CDR3 sequence is CASSTRAYTDTQYF. CDR3 nucleotide sequence: TGTGCCAGTAGTACCCGGGCTTACACAGATACGCAGTATTTT.

V and J are TRBV27 and TRBJ2-7, with D perhaps TRBD2 (5 bases). Trimming took 2 bases from V and 6 from J, leaving 17 bases between them. CDR3 length equals 15 residues. In germline, CDR1 is MNHEY, CDR2 SMNVEV (reference sequence). The CDR3 reads CASSLNGPEGGEQYF. The CDR3 DNA sequence: TGTGCCAGCAGTTTAAACGGACCCGAGGGCGGCGAGCAGTACTTC.

V usage is TRBV5-6 and J usage is TRBJ1-2; 8 nucleotides align to TRBD1. The germline CDR1 and CDR2 sequences are SGHDT and YYEEEE. The V and J ends lost 0 bases and 14 bases, in that order; junction bases with no gene match: 3. The CDR3 sequence is 11 residues long. CDR3 sequence: CASSLGQGLTF. The CDR3 DNA sequence: TGTGCCAGCAGCTTGGGACAGGGGCTGACCTTC.

This clone was recorded a few times. The chain joins TRBV11-2 to TRBJ1-2; no clear D. This CDR3 contains 11 residues. Germline CDR1 SGHAT, CDR2 FQNNGV. Trimming took off 2 bases at V and 7 bases at J, with 5 bases between the two ends. The CDR3, as DNA: TGTGCCAGCAGCTTACTCGGTGGCTACACCTTC. The encoded protein is CASSLLGGYTF.

This chain connects TRBV6-5 to TRBJ2-3; TRBD1 matches 8 bases. Germline V gene data show CDR1 as MNHEY and CDR2 as SVGAGI. CDR3 size: 16 residues. The J segment lost 4 bases and the V segment lost 4 bases, leaving 10 bases of the junction unmatched. CDR3 protein: CASSSRSETGADTQYF. Here the CDR3 DNA reads TGTGCCAGCAGTTCTCGAAGTGAGACAGGGGCAGATACGCAGTATTTT.

V and J are TRBV7-5 and TRBJ1-6; the table calls TRBD1, which could not be checked here. TRBV7-5 is given as a pseudogene. The CDR3 has 16 amino acids. The DNA of the CDR3 is TGTGTCAGAAGCCCTGGACAGTGCTCCTATAATTCACCCCTCCACTTT. The encoded protein is CVRSPGQCSYNSPLHF.

This chain joins TRBV4-3 and TRBJ2-6, with D perhaps TRBD1 (5 bases). From germline, CDR1 is LGHNA and CDR2 YSLEER. V was clipped by 2 bases and J by 3 bases, with 17 bases between them. This CDR3 comprises 18 residues. CDR3 sequence reads: CASSQLPTEAIGANVLTF. The CDR3 DNA reads as TGCGCCAGCAGCCAATTACCGACAGAAGCTATTGGGGCCAACGTCCTGACTTTC.

The chain couples TRBV27 to TRBJ2-7, with D perhaps matching TRBD1 or TRBD2 (5 bases each). CDR1 is MNHEY, CDR2 SMNVEV, per germline (reference sequence). V was shortened by 5 bases and J by 1 base, with 12 bases between the two germline ends. The CDR3 has 14 amino acids. CDR3 bases: TGTGCCAGCAGTCCCGGGGCAGGGTCCTACGAGCAGTACTTC. Its translation: CASSPGAGSYEQYF.

The chain is built from TRBV2 and TRBJ2-1; 11 bases fit TRBD2. The CDR3 sequence is 15 residues long. J gave up 7 bases and V 5 bases, and 7 bases lay outside the gene matches. Germline CDR1 is SNHLY and CDR2 is FYNNEI. The CDR3 nucleotides read TGTGCCAGCAGTCCTCCGGGACTAGCGGCGAATGAGCAGTTCTTC. This encodes CASSPPGLAANEQFF.

The chain uses TRBV4-1 and TRBJ2-5; 8 bases align to TRBD2. J was trimmed by 4 bases and V by 0 bases; bases with no gene match: 10. CDR3 length equals 17 residues. Germline V CDR1 and CDR2: MGHRA, YSYEKL. The CDR3 loop reads CASSQDLETSEGETQYF. The DNA for the CDR3 is TGCGCCAGCAGCCAAGATCTAGAGACTAGCGAGGGAGAGACCCAGTACTTC.

The V gene is TRBV19, the J gene TRBJ2-1; no reliable D call. V was clipped by 6 bases and J by 0 bases, with 15 bases between them. The CDR3 extends over 16 amino acids. The germline V gene encodes CDR1 LNHDA and CDR2 SQIVND (reference sequence). The CDR3 protein is CASRQTPSSSYNEQFF. CDR3 sequence (DNA): TGTGCCAGTAGACAGACCCCCTCGAGCTCCTACAATGAGCAGTTCTTC.